The 10 T cell receptor beta chains listed next were all sequenced from one sample in a study of early stage breast cancer tumors. Using immunoSEQ multiplex PCR, the repertoire was profiled, and TCRdb retains in-frame clones only, with some absent. The repertoire holds around 78,000 clones, with 79% as singletons. Input material: blood. These receptors were collected from a person between 55 and 70 years old with breast cancer.

V gene TRBV18 combines with J gene TRBJ1-5, with D unresolved. The CDR3 has 16 amino acids. The germline V gene encodes CDR1 KGHSH and CDR2 LQKENI. V lost 6 bases and J 2 bases, leaving 17 bases between the germline ends. The CDR3 DNA follows: TGTGCCAGCTCTTCCCGGGCCCTTCTTGGCAATCAGCCCCAGCATTTT. The encoded protein is CASSSRALLGNQPQHF.

V and J are TRBV2 and TRBJ1-2; unclear D gene. CDR3 length equals 13 residues. The germline V gene encodes CDR1 SNHLY and CDR2 FYNNEI. Trimming shortened V by 6 bases and J by 3 bases, and 11 bases separated the two germline ends. In nucleotides, the CDR3 is TGTGCCAGCAGGCTCTCGGCGGACTATGGCTACACCTTC. Translated, it gives CASRLSADYGYTF.

The chain uses TRBV10-2 and TRBJ1-5; 8 positions agree with TRBD1. With 4 bases clipped from V and 0 bases from J, the junction kept 2 bases outside the gene matches. The germline CDR1 and CDR2 sequences are WSHSY and SAAADI. This CDR3 is built from 15 residues. For the CDR3, the DNA is TGCGCCAGCAGTGGGACAGGGAGTAGCAATCAGCCCCAGCATTTT. The encoded protein is CASSGTGSSNQPQHF.

This chain uses TRBV9 with TRBJ2-7; TRBD1 matches at 7 bases. Germline V gene lookup returns CDR1 SGDLS and CDR2 YYNGEE. The CDR3 extends over 14 amino acids. V was clipped by 0 bases and J by 9 bases; unmatched bases: 9. Written as DNA, the CDR3 is TGTGCCAGCAGCGTAGTCGGCAAGGGGGCCCGGCAGTACTTC. It translates to CASSVVGKGARQYF.

V is TRBV6-6 and J is TRBJ2-7; weak D call: TRBD2 (5 bases). The CDR3 covers 12 residues. Trimming stripped 2 bases from V and 6 bases from J, with 8 bases between. Germline loops: CDR1 MNHNY, CDR2 SVGAGI (reference sequence). CDR3 amino acids: CASSYPGLEQYF. CDR3 DNA sequence: TGTGCCAGCAGTTACCCAGGACTCGAGCAGTACTTC.

This sequence joins TRBV7-2 and TRBJ2-7; unclear D gene. From germline, CDR1 is SGHTA and CDR2 FQGNSA. V lost 6 bases and J 0 bases, leaving 6 bases between the germline ends. The CDR3 extends over 12 amino acids. Here the CDR3 DNA reads TGTGCCAGCAGTCCGAGCTCCTACGAGCAGTACTTC. It specifies CASSPSSYEQYF. Filled out from reference TRBV7-2 and TRBJ2-7, the complete variable domain reads GAGVSQSPSNKVTEKGKDVELRCDPISGHTALYWYRQSLGQGLEFLIYFQGNSAPDKSGLPSDRFSAERTGGSVSTLTIQRTQQEDSAVYLCASSPSSYEQYFGPGTRLTVT.

This clone was counted between two and nine times. The V and J genes are TRBV18 and TRBJ1-5; D may be TRBD1 (5 bases). Looked up from germline, CDR1 is KGHSH and CDR2 is LQKENI. This CDR3 is 18 amino acids long. V lost 4 bases and J 4 bases, leaving 23 bases between the germline ends. In DNA, the CDR3 is TGTGCCAGCTCACGGGAGCAGGGAGGAATCACGGGAAATCAGCCCCAGCATTTT. Protein: CASSREQGGITGNQPQHF.

The rearrangement links TRBV5-1 to TRBJ2-2, with D possibly being TRBD2 (5 bases). V was pared by 5 bases and J by 5 bases, with 16 bases between. The CDR3 length is 15 residues. Germline V lookup: CDR1 SGHRS, CDR2 YFSETQ. The CDR3 DNA is TGCGCCAGCAGAGAACGGTCCGGGGAGACCGGGGAGCTGTTTTTT. It is translated as CASRERSGETGELFF.

V and J are TRBV19 and TRBJ1-3, with D tentatively TRBD1 (6 bases). Germline-derived CDR1 and CDR2 are LNHDA and SQIVND (reference sequence). V was shortened by 7 bases and J by 4 bases, with 26 bases between the two germline ends. CDR3 length equals 18 residues. CDR3 bases: TGTGCCAGTACCATAAGGGCAATTCCGGGGGCTGCCGGAAACACCATATATTTT. It yields the protein CASTIRAIPGAAGNTIYF.

The chain joins TRBV11-2 to TRBJ2-5; D assignment may be TRBD1 or TRBD2 (7 bases each). The CDR3 extends over 14 amino acids. Germline V gene lookup returns CDR1 SGHAT and CDR2 FQNNGV. V shed 5 bases and J shed 5 bases, with 15 bases lying between them. The CDR3 nucleotides read TGTGCCAGCAGCCGACGAGCGGGACAGGAGACCCAGTACTTC. Its protein is CASSRRAGQETQYF.